A single sample is the source of the 9 T cell receptor beta chains below, sequenced in a study of T cells after yellow fever vaccination. One entry per CDR3 protein results from TCRdb running MiXCR on the 5' RACE reads. The sample includes 100,000 to 150,000 distinct CDR3 sequences, roughly 9% seen only once; the top ten take 40%. The sample here was CD8+ T cells sorted from PBMCs, taken on the day of the yellow fever booster vaccination. These receptors originate from a man aged 18 to 30 who received the YFV17D yellow fever vaccine.

The chain recombines TRBV7-2 with TRBJ2-5; D call uncertain. Trimming took off 5 bases at V and 5 bases at J, with 9 bases between the two ends. This CDR3 has 12 amino acids. Germline values: CDR1 SGHTA, CDR2 FQGNSA. As DNA, the CDR3 is TGTGCCAGCAGCCAGTTGGGGGAGACCCAGTACTTC. Protein product: CASSQLGETQYF.

The table lists this clonotype with a few counts. The rearrangement joins TRBV12-3 or TRBV12-4 to TRBJ1-2; D gene uncertain. The V end was cut by 7 bases, the J end by 4 bases, with 13 bases between. This CDR3 is 13 amino acids long. The CDR3 sequence is CASTHPDGYGYTF. The CDR3 DNA sequence: TGTGCCAGCACTCACCCAGATGGCTATGGCTACACCTTC.

The sample holds a few counts of this clonotype. This chain connects TRBV12-3 or TRBV12-4 to TRBJ2-4; 14 bases fit TRBD2. The CDR3 covers 16 residues. V was clipped by 5 bases and J by 7 bases; unmatched bases: 7. The CDR3 DNA follows: TGTGCCAGCAGTCTAGGACTAGCGGGGGGCGGGAACATTCAGTACTTC. Translation: CASSLGLAGGGNIQYF.

The chain employs TRBV3-2 and TRBJ2-7. TRBV3-2 is an annotated pseudogene. The CDR3 has 14 amino acids. The CDR3 DNA sequence: TGTGCCAGCAGCCAAGATCCAGGCCACTACGAGCAGTACTTC. Amino acids: CASSQDPGHYEQYF.

In this sample, this clonotype turned up a few times. The CDR3 sequence is CASSQEPGTASYTF. CDR3 sequence (DNA): TGCGCCAGCAGCCAAGAGCCAGGGACAGCGAGCTACACCTTC. The chain is built from TRBV4-1 and TRBJ1-2; 7 bases fit TRBD1. The CDR3 spans 14 residues. CDR1 is MGHRA, CDR2 YSYEKL, per germline. Trimming removed 0 bases from V and 9 bases from J; junction bases left unmatched: 7.

V and J are TRBV3-2 and TRBJ1-1. TRBV3-2 is a pseudogene. CDR3 size: 14 residues. In DNA form, the CDR3 reads TGTGCCAGCAGCTCCTACCACCAGACGTCTGAAGCTTTCTTT. Its protein product is CASSSYHQTSEAFF.

This clonotype was counted ten times or more. The chain uses TRBV24-1 and TRBJ1-2; 7 positions match TRBD1. The germline V gene encodes CDR1 KGHDR and CDR2 SFDVKD. V was pared by 4 bases and J by 8 bases, with 9 bases of the junction left unmatched. The CDR3 is 14 amino acids. The CDR3 is CATSDDREAGGYTF. The CDR3 DNA is TGTGCCACCAGTGACGACAGGGAGGCGGGAGGCTACACCTTC.

Points on this clonotype: A much bigger clone sits one base away, suggesting this may be a read error. This CDR3 is CTSSLSGPSSEQYV. CDR3 nucleotide sequence: TGCACCAGCAGCTTGAGTGGTCCCTCATCCGAGCAGTACGTC. The J gene is TRBJ2-7, the V gene TRBV5-1; D ambiguous. CDR1 is SGHRS and CDR2 is YFSETQ in the germline V gene. This CDR3 has 14 residues.

This clonotype was observed at least ten times. The genes are TRBV6-4 and TRBJ2-3, with 12 nucleotides matching TRBD1. Losses at the gene ends were 2 bases for V and 5 bases for J; bases not matched to a gene: 5. The CDR3 sequence is 16 residues long. Germline CDR1 is MRHNA and CDR2 is SNTAGT. CDR3 in DNA: TGTGCCAGCAGTGACGGGACAGGGGGCGCGGGAGATACGCAGTATTTT. This encodes CASSDGTGGAGDTQYF.